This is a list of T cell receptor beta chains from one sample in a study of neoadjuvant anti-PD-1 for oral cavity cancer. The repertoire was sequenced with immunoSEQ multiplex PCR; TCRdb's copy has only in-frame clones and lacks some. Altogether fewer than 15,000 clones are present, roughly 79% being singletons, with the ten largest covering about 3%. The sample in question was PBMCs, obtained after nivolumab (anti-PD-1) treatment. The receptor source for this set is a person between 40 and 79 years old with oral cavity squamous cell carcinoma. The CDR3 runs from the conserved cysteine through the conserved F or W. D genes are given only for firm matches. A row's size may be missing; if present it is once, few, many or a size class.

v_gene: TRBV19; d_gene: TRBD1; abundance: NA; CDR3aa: CASSSVGQGPLEQYF
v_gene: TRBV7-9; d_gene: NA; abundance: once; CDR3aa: CASSLGGRETQYF
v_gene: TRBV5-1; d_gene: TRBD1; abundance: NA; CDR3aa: CASRSPGGADTQYF
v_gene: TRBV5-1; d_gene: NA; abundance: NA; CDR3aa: CASSLESPRYEQYF
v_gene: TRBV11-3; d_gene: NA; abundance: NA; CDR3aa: CASSLKLYNEQFF
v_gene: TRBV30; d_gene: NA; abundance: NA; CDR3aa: CAWKYLADTQYF
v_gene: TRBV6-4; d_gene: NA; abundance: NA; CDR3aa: CASPPKMTGNTIYF
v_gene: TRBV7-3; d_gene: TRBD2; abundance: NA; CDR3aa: CASSLGSSGDKQFF
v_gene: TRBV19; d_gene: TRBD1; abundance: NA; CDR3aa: CASSIRQGTDTQYF
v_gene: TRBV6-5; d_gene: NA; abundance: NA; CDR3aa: CASRPTRNTEAFF
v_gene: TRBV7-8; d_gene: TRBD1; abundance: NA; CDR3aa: CASSEQGLNYGADTQYF
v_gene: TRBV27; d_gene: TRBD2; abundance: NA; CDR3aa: CASSPGLAGVKEQFF
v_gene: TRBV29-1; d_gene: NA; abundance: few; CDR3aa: CSVAKEGGGYTF
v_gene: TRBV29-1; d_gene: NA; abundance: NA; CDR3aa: CSVVDGANTGELFF
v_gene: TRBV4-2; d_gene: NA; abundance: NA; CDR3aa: CASSQEGAYNEQFF
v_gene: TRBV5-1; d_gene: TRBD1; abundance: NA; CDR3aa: CASSLQGASDTQYF
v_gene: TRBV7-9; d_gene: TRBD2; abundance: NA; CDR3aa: CASSPPFRLAGRTDTQYF
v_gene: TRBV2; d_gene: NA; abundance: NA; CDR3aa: CASSEAGEAFF
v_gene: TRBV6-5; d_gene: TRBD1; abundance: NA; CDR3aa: CASSRQGTGAYEQYF
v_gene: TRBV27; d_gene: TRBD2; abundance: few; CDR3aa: CASSFLAGGGGELFF
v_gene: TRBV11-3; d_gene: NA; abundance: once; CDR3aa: CASSLDTNTEAFF
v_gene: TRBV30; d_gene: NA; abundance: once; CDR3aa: CAWGQYNQPQHF
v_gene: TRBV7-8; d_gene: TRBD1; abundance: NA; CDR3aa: CASSSRDRGFSYGYTF
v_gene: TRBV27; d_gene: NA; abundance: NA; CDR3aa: CASSSMGAPRNEQYF
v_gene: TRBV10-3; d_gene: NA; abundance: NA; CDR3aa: CAIKGDSGNQPQHF
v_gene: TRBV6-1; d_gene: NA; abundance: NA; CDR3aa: CASSGVDNEQFF
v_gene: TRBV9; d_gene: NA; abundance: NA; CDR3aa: CASSVGGTRSTDTQYF
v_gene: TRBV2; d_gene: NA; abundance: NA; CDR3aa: CASSDYGTQYF
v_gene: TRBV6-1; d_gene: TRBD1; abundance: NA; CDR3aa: CASYGTGSNEQYF
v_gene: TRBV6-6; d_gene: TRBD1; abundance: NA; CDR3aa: CASSYEGAREYF
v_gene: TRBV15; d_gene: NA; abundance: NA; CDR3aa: CATSMLLGETQYF
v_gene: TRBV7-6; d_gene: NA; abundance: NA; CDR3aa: CASSGGTPYNEQFF
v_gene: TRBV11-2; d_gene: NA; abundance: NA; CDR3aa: CASSLDHTGRQPQHF
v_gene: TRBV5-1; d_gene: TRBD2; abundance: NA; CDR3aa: CASSFAPTSGRADTDTQYF
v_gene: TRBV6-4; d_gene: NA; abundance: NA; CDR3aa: CASSWGETGELFF
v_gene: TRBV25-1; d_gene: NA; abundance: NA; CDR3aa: CASRGGVEGPQHF
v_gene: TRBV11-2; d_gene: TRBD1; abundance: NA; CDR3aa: CASSLVRQGAGELFF
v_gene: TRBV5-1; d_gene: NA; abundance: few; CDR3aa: CASSPTRGGYGYTF
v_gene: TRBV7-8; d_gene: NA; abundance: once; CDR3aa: CASSLGSVETQYF
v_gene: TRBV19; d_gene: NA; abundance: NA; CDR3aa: CASSDRGLTPYEQYF
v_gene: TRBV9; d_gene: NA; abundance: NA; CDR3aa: CASSPPTGLNGEQYF
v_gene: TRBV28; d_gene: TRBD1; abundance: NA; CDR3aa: CASIRQGTMHF
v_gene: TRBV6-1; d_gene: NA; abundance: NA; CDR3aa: CASSEGGQGPFF
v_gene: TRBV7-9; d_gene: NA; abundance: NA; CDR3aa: CASSLGFGNQPQHF
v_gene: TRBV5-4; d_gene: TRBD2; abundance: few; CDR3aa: CASRRTSGSSYNEQFF
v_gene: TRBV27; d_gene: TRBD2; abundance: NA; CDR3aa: CASTPLAGGFTGTDTQYF
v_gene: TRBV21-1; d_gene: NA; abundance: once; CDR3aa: CASSQRPGEQYF
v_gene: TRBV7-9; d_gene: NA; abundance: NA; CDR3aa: CASSLGTQITDTQYF
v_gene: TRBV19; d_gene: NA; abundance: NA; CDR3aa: CASRGRSDYNEQFF
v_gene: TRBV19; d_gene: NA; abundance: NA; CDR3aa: CASSRTVSNQPQHF
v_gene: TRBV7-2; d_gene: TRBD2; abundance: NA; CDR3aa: CASSLLASGNTGELFF
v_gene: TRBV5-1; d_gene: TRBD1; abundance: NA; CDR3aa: CASSRDSTYEQYF
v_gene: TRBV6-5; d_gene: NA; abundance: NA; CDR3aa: CASREPQGYTEAFF
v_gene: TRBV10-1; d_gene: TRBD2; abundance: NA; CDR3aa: CASSRGEAGNYEQYF
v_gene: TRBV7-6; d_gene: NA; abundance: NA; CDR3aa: CASSPQIGGTEAFF
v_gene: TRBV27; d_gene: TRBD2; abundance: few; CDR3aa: CASSISGRAVFDGELFF